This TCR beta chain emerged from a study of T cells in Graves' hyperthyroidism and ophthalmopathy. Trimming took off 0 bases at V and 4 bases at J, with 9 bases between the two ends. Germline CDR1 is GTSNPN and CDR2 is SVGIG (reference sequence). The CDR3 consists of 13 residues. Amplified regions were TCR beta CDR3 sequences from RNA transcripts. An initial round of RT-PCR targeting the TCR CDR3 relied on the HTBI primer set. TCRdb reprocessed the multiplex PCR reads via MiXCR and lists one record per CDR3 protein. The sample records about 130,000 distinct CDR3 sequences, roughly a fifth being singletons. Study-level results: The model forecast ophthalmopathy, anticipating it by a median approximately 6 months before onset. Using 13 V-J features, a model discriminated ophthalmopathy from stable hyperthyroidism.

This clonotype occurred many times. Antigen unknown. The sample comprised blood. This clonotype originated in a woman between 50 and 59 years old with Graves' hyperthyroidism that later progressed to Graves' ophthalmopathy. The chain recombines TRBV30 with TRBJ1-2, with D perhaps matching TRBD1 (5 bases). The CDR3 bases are TGTGCCTGGAGTGTAGGGGCTGTCTATGGCTACACCTTC. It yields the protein CAWSVGAVYGYTF. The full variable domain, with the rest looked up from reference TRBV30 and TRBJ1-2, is SQTIHQWPATLVQPVGSPLSLECTVEGTSNPNLYWYRQAAGRGLQLLFYSVGIGQISSEVPQNLSASRPQDRQFILSSKKLLLSDSGFYLCAWSVGAVYGYTFGSGTRLTVV.